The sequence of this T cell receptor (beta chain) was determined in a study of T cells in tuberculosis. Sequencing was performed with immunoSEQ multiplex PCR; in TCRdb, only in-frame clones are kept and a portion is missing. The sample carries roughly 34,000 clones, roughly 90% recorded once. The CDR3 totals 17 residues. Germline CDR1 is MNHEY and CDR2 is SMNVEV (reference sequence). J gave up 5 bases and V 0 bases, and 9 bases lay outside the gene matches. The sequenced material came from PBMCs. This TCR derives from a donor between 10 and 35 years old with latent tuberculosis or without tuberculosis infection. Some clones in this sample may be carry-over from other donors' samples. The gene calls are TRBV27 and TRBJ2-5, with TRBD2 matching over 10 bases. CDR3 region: CASSLSLAGVNEETQYF. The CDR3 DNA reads TGTGCCAGCAGTTTATCCCTAGCGGGAGTTAATGAGGAGACCCAGTACTTC.